The present T cell receptor (beta chain) was sequenced within a study of blood T cell repertoires in COVID-19. Study-level information: Specimens from acute and convalescent COVID-19 originated in the United States, Italy and Spain. PBMCs, B-cell-depleted T cells, or T cells provided the cDNA or gDNA that made up the material.

Authors' data handling: The assay estimated nucleated cells by amplifying reference gene primers. Some clones are missing from TCRdb's copy, which holds only in-frame ones; the method was immunoSEQ multiplex PCR. V and J calls and clone size come straight from that table; D and trimming were deduced from the DNA. The sample carries under 200,000 clones, 80% to 85% recorded once. This CDR3 contains 15 residues. The germline V gene has CDR1 SGHNT and CDR2 YYREEE (reference sequence). V dropped 4 bases and J dropped 1; count of bases not matched to a gene: 5. The chain links TRBV5-4 to TRBJ2-1; TRBD1 aligns across 7 bases. The receptor's source is a man in his 70s with active or convalescent COVID-19. The sample was peripheral blood. CDR3 in amino acids: CASSRTGVSYNEQFF. The CDR3 DNA is TGTGCCAGCAGCCGCACAGGGGTGTCCTACAATGAGCAGTTCTTC. The full variable domain, with the rest looked up from reference TRBV5-4 and TRBJ2-1, is ETGVTQSPTHLIKTRGQQVTLRCSSQSGHNTVSWYQQALGQGPQFIFQYYREEENGRGNFPPRFSGLQFPNYSSELNVNALELDDSALYLCASSRTGVSYNEQFFGPGTRLTVL.